These 10 T cell receptor beta chains were all obtained from the same sample, sequenced in a study of CD8 T cells in ankylosing spondylitis. In TCRdb, the 5' RACE reads were re-called with MiXCR into one record per CDR3 protein. The sample holds 340,000 or so distinct CDR3 sequences, roughly 14% seen once. The sample comprised blood, either unsorted or a sorted T cell fraction (not recorded which). The source of these receptors is a male donor with ankylosing spondylitis or in good health (not recorded which).

The J gene is TRBJ2-3, the V gene TRBV5-1, with TRBD2 identical over 10 bases. The CDR3 length is 15 residues. V was pared by 5 bases and J by 8 bases, with 11 bases of the junction left unmatched. Germline CDR1 is SGHRS and CDR2 is YFSETQ. As DNA, the CDR3 is TGCGCCAGCAGAGATCCGGGACTAGCGTCCGGTACGCAGTATTTT. Translating it yields CASRDPGLASGTQYF.

Concerning this clonotype itself: Because the CDR3 is missing its conserved closing phenylalanine or tryptophan, this is likely a read error. The limits of the CDR3 on the DNA are not certain, so only TCRdb's listed CDR3 is given. V gene TRBV19 combines with J gene TRBJ2-7; TRBD2, the table's D call, lacks a check against the DNA. Germline CDR1 and CDR2: LNHDA and SQIVND (reference sequence). The CDR3 has 15 residues if both end residues are counted. This chain's CDR3 is CASSIDRRTASVDQC.

The chain couples TRBV5-1 to TRBJ2-5; D possibly corresponds to TRBD2 (6 bases). V shed 2 bases and J shed 5 bases, with 16 bases lying between them. The CDR3 totals 15 residues. Germline CDR1 SGHRS, CDR2 YFSETQ. The CDR3 sequence: CASSFGTPGRETQYF. The CDR3 coding sequence is TGCGCCAGCAGCTTCGGGACTCCGGGGCGTGAGACCCAGTACTTC. Full variable domain (outside the CDR3, taken from reference TRBV5-1 and TRBJ2-5): KAGVTQTPRYLIKTRGQQVTLSCSPISGHRSVSWYQQTPGQGLQFLFEYFSETQRNKGNFPGRFSGRQFSNSRSEMNVSTLELGDSALYLCASSFGTPGRETQYFGPGTRLLVL.

The chain joins TRBV20-1 to TRBJ2-1; D might be TRBD2 (6 bases). Germline V gene data show CDR1 as DFQATT and CDR2 as SNEGSKA (reference sequence). V shed 5 bases and J shed 10 bases, with 12 bases lying between them. The CDR3 totals 11 residues. The CDR3 coding sequence is TGCAGTGCTCAGGGCGGGGCGGAGCAGTTCTTC. Amino acid sequence: CSAQGGAEQFF.

The chain links TRBV6-2 or TRBV6-3 to TRBJ2-7, with a possible D match to TRBD2 (7 bases). Trimming took off 6 bases at V and 9 bases at J, with 24 bases between the two ends. The CDR3 length is 15 residues. Per germline, CDR1 MNHEY and CDR2 SVGEGT. CDR3 in amino acids: CASRIQLPGGEVQYF. The CDR3 region has the DNA TGTGCCAGCAGGATACAGCTTCCGGGGGGCGAGGTGCAGTACTTC.

This clonotype was detected only a few times. The chain couples TRBV5-1 to TRBJ2-1, with 13 bases aligning to TRBD2. The CDR3 consists of 16 residues. Germline V lookup: CDR1 SGHRS, CDR2 YFSETQ. The V and J ends lost 5 bases and 4 bases, in that order; junction bases with no gene match: 6. This CDR3 reads CASRRTSGSIYNEQFF. CDR3 in DNA: TGCGCCAGCAGAAGGACTAGCGGGAGTATTTACAATGAGCAGTTCTTC.

This clonotype was picked up a small number of times. The chain employs TRBV5-1 and TRBJ1-2, with 11 bases fitting TRBD1. J lost 6 bases, V lost 2 bases, and 6 bases had no gene match. This CDR3 spans 15 amino acids. CDR1 SGHRS and CDR2 YFSETQ come from the germline V gene. The CDR3 sequence: CASSFPGQGEHGYTF. The CDR3 DNA reads TGCGCCAGCAGCTTCCCGGGACAGGGGGAGCATGGCTACACCTTC.

This clonotype was observed a few times. The rearrangement joins TRBV10-3 to TRBJ2-4; 7 bases map to TRBD1. Germline trimming cut 7 bases from V and 0 bases from J; bases unmatched to any gene: 6. The CDR3 totals 15 residues. CDR1 is ENHRY, CDR2 SYGVKD, per germline. CDR3 nucleotide sequence: TGTGCCATCAACGAGGACAGGCTAGCCAAAAACATTCAGTACTTC. Amino acids: CAINEDRLAKNIQYF.

The chain employs TRBV6-1 and TRBJ2-3; perhaps TRBD2 as D (6 bases). The CDR3 extends over 17 amino acids. The germline gives CDR1 MNHNS, CDR2 SASEGT. V shed 0 bases and J shed 0 bases, with 13 bases lying between them. CDR3 sequence (DNA): TGTGCCAGCAGTGAAGCTCCGAGCGGGCCGAGCACAGATACGCAGTATTTT. Residues: CASSEAPSGPSTDTQYF.

A few counts support this clonotype. The chain recombines TRBV5-1 with TRBJ2-7; perhaps D is TRBD1 or TRBD2 (5 bases each). Germline V gene lookup returns CDR1 SGHRS and CDR2 YFSETQ. The CDR3 consists of 13 residues. Trimming left V 4 bases short and J 0 bases short, with 8 bases between. The CDR3 protein is CASSAGTSYEQYF. The DNA of the CDR3 is TGCGCCAGCAGCGCCGGGACCTCCTACGAGCAGTACTTC.